This section outlines one T cell receptor beta chain sequence together with its context. Its antigen is currently unknown. These data are taken from a study of T cells after yellow fever vaccination. Study observations and caveats: On re-exposure, the response was weaker but peaked faster, at day 5 versus 15. Overall, a small share of clonotypes was seen in both CD4 and CD8 compartments.

It was through 5'RACE template switching that TCR cDNA was made, with a universal primer site and UMIs added. TCRdb itself ran the 5' RACE reads through MiXCR, one entry per CDR3 protein. The table records 620,000 or so distinct CDR3 sequences, more than 9% of them present only once. V was shortened by 0 bases and J by 0 bases, with 10 bases between the two germline ends. Germline V gene lookup returns CDR1 SGHRS and CDR2 YFSETQ. The CDR3 covers 15 residues. This TCR was sampled from a man aged 25 to 40 who received the YFV17D yellow fever vaccine. The material sequenced was PBMCs, taken on the day of the yellow fever booster vaccination. The rearrangement uses TRBV5-1 and TRBJ2-7; perhaps TRBD1 as D (6 bases). Here the CDR3 reads CASSLAQGSSYEQYF. The DNA of the CDR3 is TGCGCCAGCAGCTTGGCCCAGGGGAGCTCCTACGAGCAGTACTTC. Based on the CDR3 plus reference TRBV5-1 and TRBJ2-7, the full variable domain is KAGVTQTPRYLIKTRGQQVTLSCSPISGHRSVSWYQQTPGQGLQFLFEYFSETQRNKGNFPGRFSGRQFSNSRSEMNVSTLELGDSALYLCASSLAQGSSYEQYFGPGTRLTVT.